This T cell receptor beta chain originates from a study of T cells after yellow fever vaccination. TCRdb passed the 5' RACE reads through MiXCR, listing each CDR3 protein once. The sample records around 180,000 distinct CDR3 sequences, approximately 6.2% being singletons. The CDR3 length is 14 residues. Trimming cost V 10 bases and J 1 base; bases outside gene matches: 8. Germline-derived CDR1 and CDR2 are LNHDA and SQIVND (reference sequence). This specimen was CD4+ T cells sorted from PBMCs, taken on the day of the first yellow fever vaccination. This chain links TRBV19 with TRBJ2-5; TRBD2 matches at 8 bases. This receptor was obtained from a man aged 18 to 35 who received the YFV17D yellow fever vaccine. CDR3 region: CATPGGGGQETQYF. The CDR3 DNA follows: TGTGCCACCCCCGGGGGGGGGGGCCAAGAGACCCAGTACTTC.